This is a list of T cell receptor beta chains from one sample in a study of metastatic and nonmetastatic thyroid tumors. TCRdb reanalyzed the PCR reads via MiXCR. The table includes 35,000 to 50,000 clones, over 10% detected once. The sample comprised blood. The receptors derive from a male donor with papillary thyroid cancer or a benign thyroid nodule (not recorded which). Some clones in this sample may be carry-over from other donors' samples. Each CDR3 is given with its conserved first and last residue. Fields, in order: V gene, D gene, J gene, clone size, CDR3 length, CDR3 DNA, CDR3 protein. D genes are given only for firm matches. The size field is filled for only some rows; it gives once, few, many or a size class.

TRBV27	NA	TRBJ1-2	few	17	TGTGCCAGCAGTTCTACCTCCGGGACACTCGGCGCTTGTGGCTACACCTTC	CASSSTSGTLGACGYTF
TRBV25-1	TRBD2	TRBJ2-1	many	16	TGTGCCAGCAGTGAATTCCCCAGCGGGAAGGTTGGTGAGCAGTTCTTC	CASSEFPSGKVGEQFF
TRBV6-1	NA	TRBJ2-3	many	13	TGTGCCAGCATGTCGTTCAACGAAGATACGCAGTATTTT	CASMSFNEDTQYF
TRBV6-1	TRBD2	TRBJ2-2	many	19	TGTGCCAGCAGTGCAACTGGTCATAAGCGGGAGAGACACACCGGGGAGCTGTTTTTT	CASSATGHKRERHTGELFF
TRBV6-1	NA	TRBJ2-3	few	15	TGTGCCAGCAGGAGGGCGGAACTGTTCACAGATACGCAGTATTTT	CASRRAELFTDTQYF
TRBV28	TRBD2	TRBJ2-1	many	15	TGTGCCAGCAGTTTACCCGGGACTAGGTCCAATGAGCAGTTCTTC	CASSLPGTRSNEQFF
TRBV28	NA	TRBJ2-3	many	15	TGTGCCAGTTCGGAAATAGGCTTTCCCACAGATACGCAGTATTTT	CASSEIGFPTDTQYF
TRBV30	TRBD2	TRBJ2-3	many	18	TGTGCCTGGAGTTCCCCCCCGGGCGGGAGGGCCGGCGCAGATACGCAGTATTTT	CAWSSPPGGRAGADTQYF
TRBV9	NA	TRBJ2-1	NA	15	TGTGCCAGCAGCGTAGCGGTTCATCCCTACAATGAGCAGTTCTTC	CASSVAVHPYNEQFF
TRBV29-1	TRBD2	TRBJ2-5	many	15	TGCAGCGTGAACACACTAGCGGGAGGGGGAGAGACCCAGTACTTC	CSVNTLAGGGETQYF
TRBV5-4	NA	TRBJ2-3	NA	16	TGTGCCAGCAGCGCGGCCGGGACTTGGAGGACAGATACGCAGTATTTT	CASSAAGTWRTDTQYF
TRBV19	TRBD2	TRBJ2-1	many	15	TGTGCCAGTAGTAACAGCGGGAGTGGATACAATGAGCAGTTCTTC	CASSNSGSGYNEQFF
TRBV9	NA	TRBJ1-3	many	17	TGTGCCAGCAGCGTGGCTGGGTTGATGACAGCCGGAAACACCATATATTTT	CASSVAGLMTAGNTIYF
TRBV4-3	NA	TRBJ1-1	few	15	TGCGCCAGCAGCCAAGTAACACGGCCTAGCACTGAAGCTTTCTTT	CASSQVTRPSTEAFF
TRBV12-3/TRBV12-4	NA	TRBJ1-2	few	10	TGTGCCAGCAGTTTAGGGCCACCGACCTTC	CASSLGPPTF
TRBV6-1	NA	TRBJ1-2	few	14	TGTGCCAGCAGTGAACCTCATTCTAACTATGGCTACACCTTC	CASSEPHSNYGYTF
TRBV10-3	TRBD2	TRBJ2-3	NA	20	TGTGCCATCATGCCGGGACTAGCGGGAGGAAAGTTCTCTAGCACAGATACGCAGTATTTT	CAIMPGLAGGKFSSTDTQYF
TRBV6-2/TRBV6-3	NA	TRBJ2-2	NA	13	TGTGCCAGCAACCGTGGGACTACCGGGGAGCTGTTTTTT	CASNRGTTGELFF
TRBV3-1	TRBD2	TRBJ2-7	many	17	TGTGCCAGCAGCCAAGAGGGTAGCGGGAGACTATCCTACGAGCAGTACTTC	CASSQEGSGRLSYEQYF
TRBV28	NA	TRBJ2-3	many	14	TGTGCCAGCAGTTCGACCATTGTTACAGATACGCAGTATTTT	CASSSTIVTDTQYF
TRBV20-1	TRBD2	TRBJ2-3	many	16	TGCAGTGCTGGCGCAACTAGCGGGTCTCATACAGATACGCAGTATTTT	CSAGATSGSHTDTQYF
TRBV20-1	TRBD2	TRBJ2-1	few	14	TGCAGTGCTAGGAGCGGGAGGGCCCACAATGAGCAGTTCTTC	CSARSGRAHNEQFF
TRBV4-2	TRBD2	TRBJ2-1	few	13	TGTGCCAGCAGCCAACCAGGGACTACAGAGCAGTTCTTC	CASSQPGTTEQFF
TRBV18	NA	TRBJ1-4	few	13	TGTGCCAGCTCACCATCCCCCGGGGAAAAACTGTTTTTT	CASSPSPGEKLFF
TRBV6-2/TRBV6-3	NA	TRBJ2-7	medium-sized	15	TGTGCCAGCAGTTACCGACAGGCTAATCCTTACGAGCAGTACTTC	CASSYRQANPYEQYF
TRBV11-2	NA	TRBJ2-1	few	16	TGTGCCAGCAGCTTAGAAGGGGCTAGCAATAACAATGAGCAGTTCTTC	CASSLEGASNNNEQFF
TRBV20-1	NA	TRBJ2-7	many	17	TGCAGTGCCCCTGGAGCGGATATCCTGTTTGACTCCTACGAGCAGTACTTC	CSAPGADILFDSYEQYF
TRBV28	NA	TRBJ2-7	NA	11	TGTGCCAGCAGTTTCAGTTGCGAGCAGTACTTC	CASSFSCEQYF
TRBV24-1	NA	TRBJ2-3	many	17	TGTGCCACCGCGGGACGGGGGACTGATGGATCCACAGATACGCAGTATTTT	CATAGRGTDGSTDTQYF
TRBV10-2	NA	TRBJ2-1	NA	15	TGCGCCAGCAGTGAGTCGACTCGAGGCCGGGAAAGGCAGTCCTTC	CASSESTRGRERQSF
TRBV7-2	TRBD1	TRBJ2-1	NA	17	TGTGCCAGCAGCTTAACGACGACAGGGTTCATTTGGGATGAGCAGTTCTTC	CASSLTTTGFIWDEQFF
TRBV27	TRBD2	TRBJ2-7	medium-sized	13	TGTGCCAGCAAGCTAGCGGCTGACTACGAGCAGTACTTC	CASKLAADYEQYF
TRBV24-1	TRBD1	TRBJ2-2	NA	20	TGTGCCACCAGTGATTTCCGAATACCGGGACAGGGGGCGAACACCGGGGAGCTGTTTTTT	CATSDFRIPGQGANTGELFF
TRBV7-7	NA	TRBJ2-3	many	18	TGTGCTAGCAGCTTAGCAGGGGGGAGCGCTACTAGCACAGATACGCAGTATTTT	CASSLAGGSATSTDTQYF
TRBV6-1	TRBD2	TRBJ2-7	NA	13	TGTGCCAGCAGTGCTTCTAGCGGGTACGAGCAGTACTTC	CASSASSGYEQYF
TRBV5-4	NA	TRBJ2-3	many	13	TGTGCCAGCAGCTTGGAAGGGACAGATACGCAGTATTTT	CASSLEGTDTQYF
TRBV12-3/TRBV12-4	NA	TRBJ2-1	many	12	TGTGCCAGCAGCCGACACAGGGTGGGCGCGGTCTTC	CASSRHRVGAVF
TRBV2	NA	TRBJ2-7	many	14	TGTGCCAGCAGTAGGGACCTGCAGTCGTACGAGCAGTACTTC	CASSRDLQSYEQYF
TRBV20-1	TRBD1	TRBJ1-6	many	16	TGCAGTGCTGGACAGGGGCCCAGCTCCTATAATTCACCCCTCCACTTT	CSAGQGPSSYNSPLHF
TRBV7-2	NA	TRBJ2-5	many	14	TGTGCCAGCAGCTTAGCCCTAGGGGGGGAGACCCAGTACTTC	CASSLALGGETQYF
TRBV20-1	NA	TRBJ2-2	many	14	TGCAGTGCTAGAGAAGAAAACCAGGCCGGGGAGCTGTTTTTT	CSAREENQAGELFF
TRBV4-1	TRBD1	TRBJ2-2	NA	19	TGCGCCAGCAGCCAAGAAACGGGACAGGGGGCAGGAGTGACCGGGGAGCTGTTTTTT	CASSQETGQGAGVTGELFF
TRBV2	NA	TRBJ2-1	many	14	TGTGCCAGCAGAGCCTGGGACTCGCACAATGAGCAGTTCTTC	CASRAWDSHNEQFF
TRBV20-1	NA	TRBJ2-4	many	15	TGCAGTGCCGCGCAGTTTAGCATAGCCAAAAACATTCAGTACTTC	CSAAQFSIAKNIQYF
TRBV5-1	TRBD2	TRBJ2-1	many	15	TGCGCCAGCAGCTTGAGTCCAGCGGGAGCGAGTGAGCAGTTCTTC	CASSLSPAGASEQFF
TRBV2	TRBD1	TRBJ2-1	many	12	TGTGCCAGCAGTGGACAGGGCAATGAGCAGTTCTTC	CASSGQGNEQFF
TRBV10-3	TRBD2	TRBJ2-1	many	13	TGTGCCATTCGAGGACTAGCCGATAATGAGCAGTTCTTC	CAIRGLADNEQFF
TRBV28	NA	TRBJ2-1	many	14	TGTGCCAGCAGTTCCCCCAGCTCCTACAATGAGCAGTTCTTC	CASSSPSSYNEQFF
TRBV7-9	NA	TRBJ1-1	many	13	TGTGCCAGCAGCCGAGAACAGAACACTGAAGCTTTCTTT	CASSREQNTEAFF
TRBV28	NA	TRBJ2-7	many	16	TGTGCCAGCAGGAGCCCGTGGGGGGACCCGGCCTACGAGCAGTACTTC	CASRSPWGDPAYEQYF
TRBV18	TRBD2	TRBJ2-3	few	15	TGTGCCAGCTCACCGACTAGCGGGAGAACAGATACGCAGTATTTT	CASSPTSGRTDTQYF
TRBV27	NA	TRBJ2-6	many	15	TGTGCCAGCAGAGCTTGGGGCGGTGGGGCCAACGTCCTGACTTTC	CASRAWGGGANVLTF
TRBV6-1	NA	TRBJ1-3	NA	16	TGTGCCAGCAGTCAAATCGCACTAAACTCTGGAAACACCATATATTTT	CASSQIALNSGNTIYF